The 22 T cell receptor beta chains presented below share a single source sample, sequenced in a study of CD8+ T cells in alopecia areata. The authors extracted RNA and reverse transcribed it into cDNA as the sequencing template. TCRdb keeps only in-frame clones here, not all; method: immunoSEQ multiplex PCR. Of 200,000 to 250,000 clones listed, approximately 52% are singletons. The sequencing here drew on CD4+ T cells sorted from blood, taken at week 0. The source of these receptors is a human donor with alopecia areata.

This clone was found a few times. The rearrangement joins TRBV2 to TRBJ1-6; the match to TRBD1 covers 8 bases. The CDR3 runs 13 residues. With 10 bases clipped from V and 6 bases from J, the junction kept 5 bases outside the gene matches. CDR1 is SNHLY and CDR2 is FYNNEI in the germline V gene. The CDR3 sequence is CATRTGSNSPLHF. CDR3 coding DNA: TGTGCCACCCGGACAGGGAGTAATTCACCCCTCCACTTT. Using reference TRBV2 and TRBJ1-6 for the parts outside the CDR3, the full variable domain is EPEVTQTPSHQVTQMGQEVILRCVPISNHLYFYWYRQILGQKVEFLVSFYNNEISEKSEIFDDQFSVERPDGSNFTLKIRSTKLEDSAMYFCATRTGSNSPLHFGNGTRLTVT.

In its sample, this clone was seen a few times. Other DNA sequences in the sample encode the same CDR3. The chain's CDR3 is CASSLGPLEETQYF. The CDR3 DNA follows: TGCGCCAGCAGCTTGGGACCCCTAGAAGAGACCCAGTACTTC. The chain joins TRBV5-1 to TRBJ2-5, with D uncertain. V was cut by 0 bases and J by 3 bases, with 9 bases left in between. Germline loops: CDR1 SGHRS, CDR2 YFSETQ. The CDR3 length is 14 residues. The entire variable domain, with the rest obtained from reference TRBV5-1 and TRBJ2-5, is as follows: KAGVTQTPRYLIKTRGQQVTLSCSPISGHRSVSWYQQTPGQGLQFLFEYFSETQRNKGNFPGRFSGRQFSNSRSEMNVSTLELGDSALYLCASSLGPLEETQYFGPGTRLLVL.

This chain uses TRBV9 with TRBJ1-2, with D perhaps TRBD1 (5 bases). V shed 0 bases and J shed 0 bases, with 12 bases lying between them. This CDR3 has 16 amino acids. Germline V gene data show CDR1 as SGDLS and CDR2 as YYNGEE. DNA for the CDR3: TGTGCCAGCAGCGTAGACCCGGGACGGACTAACTATGGCTACACCTTC. It yields the protein CASSVDPGRTNYGYTF.

The chain recombines TRBV7-9 with TRBJ1-1; D ambiguous. The length of the CDR3 is 10 residues. Trimming pared 5 bases from V and 10 bases from J, leaving 8 bases between. Germline V gene sequence: CDR1 SEHNR, CDR2 FQNEAQ (reference sequence). For the CDR3, the DNA is TGTGCCAGCAGCCCCGGAGGAGCTTTCTTT. Its protein is CASSPGGAFF.

This clone has a handful of counts. The V call is TRBV4-1, the J call TRBJ2-3; 7 nucleotides line up with TRBD1. The CDR3 has 16 amino acids. V was pared by 0 bases and J by 8 bases, with 11 bases of the junction left unmatched. Germline CDR1 and CDR2: MGHRA and YSYEKL. The CDR3 DNA sequence: TGCGCCAGCAGCCAAGACCACGCCGCAGGGGGAGTTACGCAGTATTTT. Translating gives CASSQDHAAGGVTQYF.

This clone was detected only once. V and J are TRBV29-1 and TRBJ1-3; D not certain. Per the germline V gene, CDR1 is SQVTM and CDR2 is ANQGSEA. There are 13 residues in the CDR3. V lost 4 bases to trimming and J lost 0 bases, with 7 bases between them. CDR3 bases: TGCAGCGTTGCTCAGGCCTCTGGAAACACCATATATTTT. Its translation: CSVAQASGNTIYF.

CDR3 residues: CASRYGTASSGELFF. The CDR3, as DNA: TGCGCCAGCAGATACGGGACAGCCTCGTCCGGGGAGCTGTTTTTT. This chain links TRBV5-1 with TRBJ2-2, with 7 bases aligning to TRBD1. The V and J ends lost 5 bases and 6 bases, in that order; junction bases with no gene match: 10. Germline V gene sequence: CDR1 SGHRS, CDR2 YFSETQ. CDR3 length equals 15 residues. Full variable domain (rest looked up from reference TRBV5-1 and TRBJ2-2): KAGVTQTPRYLIKTRGQQVTLSCSPISGHRSVSWYQQTPGQGLQFLFEYFSETQRNKGNFPGRFSGRQFSNSRSEMNVSTLELGDSALYLCASRYGTASSGELFFGEGSRLTVL.

V gene TRBV15 combines with J gene TRBJ1-1, with 10 bases identical to TRBD1. The CDR3 length is 18 residues. The V gene's germline CDR1 is LNHNV and CDR2 YYDKDF (reference sequence). Trimming took 2 bases from V and 0 from J; bases not matched to a gene: 9. The DNA of the CDR3 is TGTGCCACCAGCAGATTGACAGGGGGCGGTTATATGAACACTGAAGCTTTCTTT. It is translated as CATSRLTGGGYMNTEAFF.

A word on this clone: One end of the junction fails to match germline, which may point to a read error. V and J are TRBV6-5 and TRBJ2-1, with 7 bases fitting TRBD1. The germline V gene has CDR1 MNHEY and CDR2 SVGAGI. This CDR3 has 14 amino acids. The CDR3 DNA follows: TGTGTCAGCAGTTCGGGACAGCGCTTCGATGAGCAGTTCTTC. Translating it yields CVSSSGQRFDEQFF.

The rearrangement uses TRBV6-1 and TRBJ2-1; 14 nucleotides agree with TRBD2. There are 15 residues in the CDR3. Germline V gene lookup returns CDR1 MNHNS and CDR2 SASEGT. The V and J ends lost 6 bases and 7 bases, in that order; junction bases with no gene match: 5. CDR3 nucleotide sequence: TGTGCCAGCAGGAAGACTAGCGGGGGGGATAATGAGCAGTTCTTC. This codes for CASRKTSGGDNEQFF.

The V gene is TRBV7-2, the J gene TRBJ1-2; D gene unclear. This CDR3 has 14 amino acids. CDR1 and CDR2 from the germline V gene are SGHTA and FQGNSA. Trimming took off 5 bases at V and 3 bases at J, with 13 bases between the two ends. CDR3 residues: CASSPSEAHYGYTF. The DNA of the CDR3 is TGTGCCAGCAGCCCCAGCGAGGCCCACTATGGCTACACCTTC.

This clone was seen more than once but under ten times. The V and J genes are TRBV9 and TRBJ2-2; D uncertain. V was trimmed by 1 base and J by 1 base, leaving 5 bases between them. The CDR3 runs to 14 residues. Per germline, CDR1 SGDLS and CDR2 YYNGEE. The DNA of the CDR3 is TGTGCCAGCAGCGTAAACTGGAACACCGGGGAGCTGTTTTTT. This gives the protein CASSVNWNTGELFF.

This clone was counted between two and nine times. J is TRBJ1-4 and V is TRBV7-2, with D hard to call. Trimming took 2 bases from V and 1 from J, leaving 8 bases between them. Germline CDR1 reads SGHTA; CDR2 reads FQGNSA. The CDR3 covers 15 residues. CDR3 region: CASSLRRQTNEKLFF. DNA for the CDR3: TGTGCCAGCAGCTTACGAAGGCAAACTAATGAAAAACTGTTTTTT.

The chain employs TRBV9 and TRBJ2-5, with 8 bases lining up with TRBD2. The CDR3 has 15 residues. From germline, CDR1 is SGDLS and CDR2 YYNGEE. V was clipped by 3 bases and J by 4 bases; unmatched bases: 8. The CDR3 DNA follows: TGTGCCAGCAGCGGCCCTACGGGAGGGAGAGAGACCCAGTACTTC. Its translation: CASSGPTGGRETQYF.

This clone has a handful of counts. The rearrangement links TRBV5-1 to TRBJ2-5, with D unresolved. Trimming shortened V by 1 base and J by 5 bases, and 15 bases separated the two germline ends. Germline V CDR1 and CDR2: SGHRS, YFSETQ. The CDR3 is made up of 15 amino acids. The CDR3 is CASSLTSPNGETQYF. The CDR3 DNA reads as TGCGCCAGCAGCTTGACCTCTCCTAACGGGGAGACCCAGTACTTC.

This chain joins TRBV7-2 and TRBJ2-3; D is ambiguous. The germline V gene encodes CDR1 SGHTA and CDR2 FQGNSA. The CDR3 extends over 14 amino acids. V lost 1 base to trimming and J lost 7 bases, with 12 bases between them. The CDR3 DNA follows: TGTGCCAGCAGCTTAGGACCCCGACCTAATACGCAGTATTTT. Translated: CASSLGPRPNTQYF.

The chain couples TRBV2 to TRBJ1-5, with 7 bases identical to TRBD1. CDR3 length: 14 amino acids. V lost 8 bases to trimming and J lost 7 bases; unmatched junction nucleotides: 11. Germline V lookup: CDR1 SNHLY, CDR2 FYNNEI. This CDR3 is CASSDRTGGQPQHF. CDR3 DNA sequence: TGTGCCAGCTCGGACAGGACTGGGGGGCAGCCCCAGCATTTT.

The chain employs TRBV19 and TRBJ2-1; the match to TRBD2 covers 7 bases. Germline CDR1 and CDR2: LNHDA and SQIVND (reference sequence). Trimming removed 9 bases from V and 12 bases from J; junction bases left unmatched: 8. The CDR3 runs to 11 residues. CDR3 sequence: CASTPGLGQFF. The DNA for the CDR3 is TGTGCCAGCACCCCAGGACTAGGGCAGTTCTTC.

The chain recombines TRBV18 with TRBJ2-5, with D perhaps TRBD1 (5 bases). The CDR3 is 16 residues long. Trimming shortened V by 2 bases and J by 5 bases, and 18 bases separated the two germline ends. CDR1 is KGHSH and CDR2 is LQKENI in the germline V gene. CDR3 in DNA: TGTGCCAGCTCACCAAGGTTCTCAGGGATAGATGAGACCCAGTACTTC. Translating gives CASSPRFSGIDETQYF.

The chain carries TRBV6-6 and TRBJ2-2; TRBD1 aligns across 7 bases. The CDR3 length is 14 residues. With V trimmed by 6 bases and J by 4 bases, 5 bases remained unmatched. CDR1 and CDR2 from the germline V gene are MNHNY and SVGAGI (reference sequence). CDR3 protein: CASRRQGSTGELFF. The CDR3 bases are TGTGCCAGCAGACGACAGGGAAGCACCGGGGAGCTGTTTTTT.

The chain combines TRBV19 with TRBJ1-2, with D possibly being TRBD1 (5 bases). V gave up 7 bases and J gave up 4 bases, with 10 bases separating them. The CDR3 runs 12 residues. The V gene's germline CDR1 is LNHDA and CDR2 SQIVND (reference sequence). The CDR3 nucleotides read TGTGCCAGTAAAGGGGACCTCTATGGCTACACCTTC. It codes for CASKGDLYGYTF.

The V gene is TRBV6-1, the J gene TRBJ2-7, with TRBD1 matching 7 bases. This CDR3 comprises 13 residues. J was trimmed by 5 bases and V by 3 bases; bases with no gene match: 4. CDR1 is MNHNS, CDR2 SASEGT, per germline. The CDR3 nucleotides are TGTGCCAGCAGTGAGACAGGGAAGGACGAGCAGTACTTC. Translation gives CASSETGKDEQYF.